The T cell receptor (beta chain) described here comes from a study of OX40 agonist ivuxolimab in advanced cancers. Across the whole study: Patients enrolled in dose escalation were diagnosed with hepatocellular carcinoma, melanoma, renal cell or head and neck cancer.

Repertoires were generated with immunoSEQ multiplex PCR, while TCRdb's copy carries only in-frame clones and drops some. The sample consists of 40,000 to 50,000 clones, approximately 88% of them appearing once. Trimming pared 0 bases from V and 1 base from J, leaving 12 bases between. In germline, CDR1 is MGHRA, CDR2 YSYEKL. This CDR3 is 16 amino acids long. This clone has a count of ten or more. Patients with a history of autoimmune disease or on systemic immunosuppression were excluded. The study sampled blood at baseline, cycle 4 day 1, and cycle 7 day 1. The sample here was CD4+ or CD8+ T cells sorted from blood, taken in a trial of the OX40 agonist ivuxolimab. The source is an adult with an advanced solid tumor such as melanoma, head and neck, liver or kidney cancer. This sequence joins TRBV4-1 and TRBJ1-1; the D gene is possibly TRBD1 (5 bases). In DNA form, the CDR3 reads TGCGCCAGCAGCCAAGATCTGTACAGGTGGAACACTGAAGCTTTCTTT. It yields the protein CASSQDLYRWNTEAFF.